This T cell receptor beta chain emerged from a study of cytomegalovirus exposure and HLA in healthy donors. Study-level information: Early released data comprised about 85 million unique TCRs from HLA-typed donors. The Caucasian-associated ancestry cluster contained 81% of the approximately 410 genotyped donors.

Study findings and constraints: A missense variant in DCLRE1C was later tied to TCR beta V- and J-gene trimming. Presence/absence analyses treated sequencing depth as roughly uniform across donors.

PCR primers comprised 60 Vbeta and 13 Jbeta primers. TCRdb's copy holds only in-frame clones and misses some; the assay was immunoSEQ multiplex PCR. The sample lists around 19,000 clones; approximately 80% were seen once. Note on this clone: Its antigen is not known.

Looked up from germline, CDR1 is MGHRA and CDR2 is YSYEKL. V shed 4 bases and J 4 bases; nucleotides not matched to a gene: 12. This CDR3 is 19 amino acids long. V usage is TRBV4-1 and J usage is TRBJ2-1; 14 bases line up with TRBD2. The sample consisted of PBMCs. This TCR derives from a human donor in good health. The DNA for the CDR3 is TGCGCCAGCAGCCGTCTAATTAGAGGGACTAGCGGGAGTTACAATGAGCAGTTCTTC. Translated: CASSRLIRGTSGSYNEQFF.